Given below is one T cell receptor beta chain in context. This clonotype was seen ten or more times. Which antigen it targets is not known. It has no much larger one-base neighbor in the sample; base qualities were not kept. These data are taken from a study of regulatory T cells in long-lasting Graves disease (TCRdb year 2021). Broadly, across the study: Patients with newly diagnosed Graves' disease had been on antithyroid drugs for under 3 months. Peripheral blood TCR sequencing and RNA sequencing compared persistent Graves' disease patients with newly diagnosed Graves' disease patients. The study was conducted in China and was registered as a clinical trial. TCR sequencing covered 13 persistent and around 20 newly diagnosed Graves' disease patients, 33 samples in total.

The library came from multiplex PCR. TCRdb lists the instrument as Illumina HiSeq 4000. TCR beta libraries were built with iRepertoire HTBI primers and Arm-PCR amplification of CDR3 regions. Before sequencing, the PCR products underwent gel purification. The authors' analysis ran thus. Gene usage analysis of CDR3 amino acid clonotypes relied on the roughly 64 TRBV and 14 TRBJ segments identified across samples. COPE and FqMerger were used to merge the filtered high-quality paired reads into contigs. BLAST was used to align contigs to the IMGT TRBV, TRBD and TRBJ reference genes, and CDR3 was defined following IMGT. Highly expanded clones were defined as clonotypes with a frequency above 0.1%. Shannon entropy was used to measure repertoire diversity, and the Gini coefficient was used to measure V-J evenness. A clonotype found in more than one individual was treated as public. TCRdb reanalyzed the raw reads on its own, using fastp at Q25 for trimming and MiXCR for clone calling, and kept in-frame beta chains. Rows with one shared CDR3 protein collapse into an entry with the most common genes and DNA. What appears here as the V and J calls and clone size reflects TCRdb's work, not the paper's. For this sample there are a few hundred thousand distinct CDR3 sequences; 10% to 15% appear just once. The ten largest make up 15% to 20% of the sample.

Findings and caveats that apply to the study as a whole: Lower TCR Shannon entropy and fewer highly expanded clones were observed in persistent Graves' disease patients than in newly diagnosed patients, which suggested clonal expansion. As a limitation, the authors acknowledged that the small sample size may reduce accuracy. More public clonotypes were shared among persistent patients (approximately 3,000) than among newly diagnosed patients (under 1,000). The study examined only peripheral blood because the primary lesion, thyroid tissue, could not be accessed. Sequencing and analysis were restricted to the TCR beta chain. Preferential use of TRBV28, TRBJ1-2 and TRBJ2-5 was observed in persistent disease, whereas TRBV20-1 and TRBJ2-1 were favored in newly diagnosed disease.

The time point label for this specimen denotes: newly diagnosed GD, antithyroid drugs for less than 3 months. For both TCR sequencing and RNA sequencing, RNA was extracted from PBMCs using TRIzol. The diagnosis of Graves' disease was made according to American Thyroid Association guidelines. Patients were recruited from an endocrinology department in Xi'an, China. Each patient gave approximately 10 milliliters of peripheral blood, collected in an EDTA anticoagulant tube. Ficoll Paque Plus density gradient separation was used to isolate PBMCs, and no further T cell sorting was done. An Agilent 2100 Bioanalyzer and agarose gel were used to check RNA quality, and a NanoDrop 2000 was used to measure RNA concentration. CDR3 length: 15 amino acids, cysteine to phenylalanine. The DNA shown is the 45-base CDR3, in frame from base 1. CDR1 and CDR2 were assigned from the germline V gene (reference sequence) as DFQATT and SNEGSKA. At the junction V is shortened by 2 bases and J by 7 bases, with 18 bases in between.

These same records also appear under a second study, on T cells in Graves' hyperthyroidism and ophthalmopathy. As noted in the second study: Stable Graves' hyperthyroidism was defined as no progression to ophthalmopathy during 18 months of follow-up. Hyperthyroidism patients were newly diagnosed, had a disease duration of under 2 months, and were aged 18 to 65 years. Any patient with an uncontrolled infection, another autoimmune disease, pregnancy or lactation was excluded. Diagnoses were established on the basis of clinical symptoms, serum thyroxine and TRAb, thyroid ultrasound, and orbital computed tomography. The first round of RT-PCR for the TCR CDR3 was performed with the HTBI primer set and the Qiagen OneStep RT-PCR kit. Blood samples also contained most of the expanded thyroid clonotypes (frequency above 0.001), which suggests that blood repertoires may reflect thyroid immune responses. Ophthalmopathy was separated from stable hyperthyroidism by a 13 V-J signature model, with 85% to 90% sensitivity and 81% to 82% specificity obtained in cross-validation and 80%/75% obtained in testing. In validation, the model predicted progression to ophthalmopathy a median of roughly 6.5 months before onset, with about 70% sensitivity and nearly 75% specificity. A discovery cohort of about 95 patients, 43 with Graves' ophthalmopathy and 57 with stable Graves' hyperthyroidism, was used to find distinguishing TCR V-J signatures. Prospective prediction of ophthalmopathy was tested in an independent validation cohort consisting of roughly 19 hyperthyroidism patients and some 16 patients who later progressed to ophthalmopathy. The roughly 90 discovery patients were divided at random into training and test sets in a 7:3 ratio. Thyroid tissue and blood T-cell repertoires from about six Graves' hyperthyroidism patients were also compared in the study. After blood sampling, hyperthyroidism patients were treated with methimazole at a starting dose of 30 mg daily, and ophthalmopathy patients were treated with high-dose intravenous methylprednisolone. Libraries were constructed in a second round of multiplex PCR, after which size selection and purification were performed. Paired-end sequencing of the libraries was performed with 100 bp reads on an Illumina HiSeq2000. Raw data were processed with SOAPnuke, discarding reads with adapters, uncalled bases, mean Phred below 15, or no exact constant-primer or identifier match. High-quality paired reads were merged with COPE v1.2.5, and unique nucleotide sequences were defined as clonotypes. MiTCR v1.1 was used to align clonotypes to the IMGT TRBV, TRBD and TRBJ reference segments. The analysis was restricted to V-J combinations with a frequency above 0.0001, which together covered over 99% of the repertoires. The TCS score was defined as F50 (clonal expansion) divided by E x V (chaos), with BLOSUM62-based TCRdist calculated between CDR3 peptides within each V-J. Welch's t-statistics and random forest reduced just over 500 V-J features to roughly 13, which were used in a naive Bayes classifier (R e1071). Sample size was not statistically predetermined, and blinding of investigators to group allocation was not performed. According to the paper, TCR Vbeta CDR3 sequencing was carried out on 135 peripheral blood samples, which came from over 40 ophthalmopathy, approximately 72 hyperthyroidism and approximately 17 progressor patients.

The sequence was collected from a woman under 30 with Graves disease. Donor details come from another sample of the same person, matched by shared clones. The V and J segments used are TRBV20-1 and TRBJ2-1; TRBD1 might be the D gene, on 7 matching bases. Material: peripheral blood mononuclear cells (PBMCs), obtained at new diagnosis, from a patient treated with antithyroid drugs. The DNA sequence is as follows: TGCAGTGCTAGATTCGGGGGTCCAGGGGGGAATGAGCAGTTCTTC. Translated, this gives CSARFGGPGGNEQFF.